Given below is one TCR beta chain in context. No antigen is known for it. These data are taken from a study of CD8 T cell repertoires and HIV-1 epitope variants. The overall study: 1M T cells were kept uncultured as a baseline.

Sequencing used immunoSEQ multiplex PCR; TCRdb keeps in-frame clones, though not all of them. The sample yields 4,500 to 6,000 clones, 60% to 80% seen once. The CDR3 has 14 residues. V dropped 1 base and J dropped 2 bases, with 9 bases sitting between them. From germline, CDR1 is MDHEN and CDR2 SYDVKM. The rearrangement links TRBV28 to TRBJ2-7, with D possibly matching TRBD1 (6 bases). What was sequenced was cultured CD8+ T cells derived from PBMCs. The clonotype originates from a male donor with HIV. For the CDR3, the DNA is TGTGCCAGCAGTTTATCCAGGGGAGCCTACGAGCAGTACTTC. This gives the protein CASSLSRGAYEQYF.